This T cell receptor beta chain was obtained from a study of T cell repertoires in cytomegalovirus infection. Study-level points and caveats: HLA-C-restricted CMV clonotypes gave the most frequent clonotype in two of eight donors. CMV carriers with the relevant HLA were identified by cumulative public TCR beta family frequency.

Germline lookup yields CDR1 LGHNT and CDR2 FRNRAP. With 4 bases clipped from V and 0 bases from J, the junction kept 9 bases outside the gene matches. The CDR3 loop spans 18 amino acids. This clonotype showed up just a few times. The antigen is unknown. TCRdb reprocessed the reads via MiXCR and lists one record per CDR3 protein. The sample lists fewer than 1,000,000 distinct CDR3 sequences, more than 25% occurring once. J is TRBJ1-6 and V is TRBV12-5, with 7 bases lining up with TRBD1. The clonotype originates from a human donor in good health (CMV status not recorded). Some clones in this sample may be carry-over from other donors' samples. The starting material was cultured CD8+ T cells from PBMCs, obtained from culture after CMV antigen stimulation. The CDR3 DNA sequence: TGTGCTAGTGGTTATAACTTACAGGGGAGCTCCTATAATTCACCCCTCCACTTT. Translation: CASGYNLQGSSYNSPLHF.